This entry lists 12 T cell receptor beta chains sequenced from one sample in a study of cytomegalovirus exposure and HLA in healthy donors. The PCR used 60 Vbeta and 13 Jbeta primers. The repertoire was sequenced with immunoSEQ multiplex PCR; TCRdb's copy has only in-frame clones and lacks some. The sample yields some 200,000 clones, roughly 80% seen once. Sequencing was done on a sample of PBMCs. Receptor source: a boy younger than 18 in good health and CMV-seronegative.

This chain's CDR3 is CASSFPGQGIREAFF. The CDR3 nucleotides are TGCGCCAGCAGCTTTCCGGGACAGGGCATCCGTGAAGCTTTCTTT. The chain couples TRBV5-1 to TRBJ1-1, with 9 bases identical to TRBD1. The CDR3 is 15 residues long. In germline, CDR1 is SGHRS, CDR2 YFSETQ. Trimming removed 2 bases from V and 7 bases from J; junction bases left unmatched: 9.

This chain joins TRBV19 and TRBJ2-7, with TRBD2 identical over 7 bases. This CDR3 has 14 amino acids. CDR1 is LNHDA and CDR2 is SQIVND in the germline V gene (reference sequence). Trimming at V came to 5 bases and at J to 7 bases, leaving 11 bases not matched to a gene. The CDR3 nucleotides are TGTGCCAGTAGTGTAATTGGGACTATCGGGGAGCAGTACTTC. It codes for CASSVIGTIGEQYF.

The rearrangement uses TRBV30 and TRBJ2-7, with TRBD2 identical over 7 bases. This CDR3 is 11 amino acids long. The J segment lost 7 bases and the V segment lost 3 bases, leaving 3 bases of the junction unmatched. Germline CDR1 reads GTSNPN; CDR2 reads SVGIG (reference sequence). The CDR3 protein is CAWRDGGEQYF. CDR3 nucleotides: TGTGCCTGGAGGGACGGGGGGGAGCAGTACTTC.

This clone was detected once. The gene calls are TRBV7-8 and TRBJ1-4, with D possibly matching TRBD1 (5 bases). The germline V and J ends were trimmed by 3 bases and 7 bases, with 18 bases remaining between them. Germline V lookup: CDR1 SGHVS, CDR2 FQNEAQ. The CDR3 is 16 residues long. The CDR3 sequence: CASSLTWGGDGEKLFF. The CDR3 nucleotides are TGTGCCAGCAGCTTGACCTGGGGAGGGGACGGTGAAAAACTGTTTTTT.

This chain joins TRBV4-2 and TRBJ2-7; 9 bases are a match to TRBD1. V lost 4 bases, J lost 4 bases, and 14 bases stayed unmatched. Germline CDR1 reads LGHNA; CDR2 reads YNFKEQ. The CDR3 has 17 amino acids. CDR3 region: CASSPIRGRTGDYEQYF. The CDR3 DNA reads TGTGCCAGCAGCCCAATCAGGGGCAGGACAGGGGATTACGAGCAGTACTTC.

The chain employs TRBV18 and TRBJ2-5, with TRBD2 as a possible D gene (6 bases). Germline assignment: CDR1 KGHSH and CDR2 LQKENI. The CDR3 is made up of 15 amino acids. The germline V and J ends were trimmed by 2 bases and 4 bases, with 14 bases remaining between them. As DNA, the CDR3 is TGTGCCAGCTCACCAGGGTCGGGAGTGGTAGAGACCCAGTACTTC. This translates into CASSPGSGVVETQYF.

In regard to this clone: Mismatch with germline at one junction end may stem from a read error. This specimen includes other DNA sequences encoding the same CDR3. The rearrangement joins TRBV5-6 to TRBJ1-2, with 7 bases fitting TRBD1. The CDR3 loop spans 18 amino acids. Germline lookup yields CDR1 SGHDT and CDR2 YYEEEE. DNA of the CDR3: TGCGCCAGCAGCTTGATCCTTGACAGGGCCAAGGGTAACTATGGCTACACCTTC. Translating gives CASSLILDRAKGNYGYTF.

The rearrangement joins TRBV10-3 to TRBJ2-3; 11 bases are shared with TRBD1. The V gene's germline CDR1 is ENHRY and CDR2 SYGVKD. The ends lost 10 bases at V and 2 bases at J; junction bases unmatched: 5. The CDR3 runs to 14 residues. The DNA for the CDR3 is TGTGCCACCCGGGACAGGGGGGACACAGATACGCAGTATTTT. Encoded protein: CATRDRGDTDTQYF.

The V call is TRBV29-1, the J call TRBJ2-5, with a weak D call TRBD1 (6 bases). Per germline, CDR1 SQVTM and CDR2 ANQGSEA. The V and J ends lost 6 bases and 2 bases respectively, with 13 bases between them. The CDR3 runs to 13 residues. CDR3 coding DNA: TGCAGCGTACCGACAGGCCAACAAGAGACCCAGTACTTC. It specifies CSVPTGQQETQYF.

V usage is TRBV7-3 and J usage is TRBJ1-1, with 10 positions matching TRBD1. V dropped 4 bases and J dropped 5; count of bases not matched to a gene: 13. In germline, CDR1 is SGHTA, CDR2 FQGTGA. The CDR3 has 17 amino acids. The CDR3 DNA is TGTGCCAGCAGCTCATCCAGCCCGGGACAGGGGTATACTGAAGCTTTCTTT. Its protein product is CASSSSSPGQGYTEAFF.

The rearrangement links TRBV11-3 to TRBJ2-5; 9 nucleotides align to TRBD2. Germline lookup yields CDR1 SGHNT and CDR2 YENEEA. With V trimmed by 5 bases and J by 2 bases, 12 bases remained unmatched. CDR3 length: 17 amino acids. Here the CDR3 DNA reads TGTGCCAGCAGCAGGGGGGTAGCGGGAGAGGGGCAAGAGACCCAGTACTTC. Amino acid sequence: CASSRGVAGEGQETQYF.

This chain's CDR3 is CASSLEIAGGPGLFF. In nucleotides, the CDR3 is TGTGCCAGCAGCTTAGAAATAGCGGGAGGGCCTGGGCTGTTTTTT. This chain links TRBV11-3 with TRBJ2-2; 11 bases are shared with TRBD2. V gave up 0 bases and J gave up 13 bases; unmatched junction bases: 7. This CDR3 region has 15 residues. Germline V gives CDR1 SGHNT, CDR2 YENEEA. The full variable domain, its missing parts supplied by reference TRBV11-3 and TRBJ2-2, is EAGVVQSPRYKIIEKKQPVAFWCNPISGHNTLYWYLQNLGQGPELLIRYENEEAVDDSQLPKDRFSAERLKGVDSTLKIQPAELGDSAVYLCASSLEIAGGPGLFFGEGSRLTVL.